The text below deals with one T cell receptor beta chain. Its cognate antigen is unknown. TCRalpha and TCRbeta libraries used 5'RACE with constant-segment primers and UMIs. TCRdb re-derived calls from the 5' RACE reads in MiXCR, one entry per CDR3 protein. The table includes approximately 400,000 distinct CDR3 sequences, 20% to 25% detected once. The sample comes from a study of T-cell memory formation after mild COVID-19. Turning to the study itself: TCR clusters were mostly confined to one donor each. Study-level results: Prior to infection, memory already included some responding clones, suggesting cross-reactive memory joined. Chiefly within CM and EM were the contracting CD4+ clones; CD8+ ones were within EMRA.

The V segment lost 5 bases and the J segment 4 bases; nucleotides outside the gene matches: 25. Per the germline V gene, CDR1 is SEHNR and CDR2 is FQNEAQ (reference sequence). The CDR3 is made up of 20 amino acids. The source of this sequence is an adult woman who had mild COVID-19 (a few samples of this study predate the infection). Cell type and time point are not known. Sequenced sample: PBMCs or a T cell subset sorted from them (not recorded which). The V gene is TRBV7-9, the J gene TRBJ2-5, with 7 positions matching TRBD2. DNA of the CDR3: TGTGCCAGCAGCCCACGACCAATAGCGCCGTTTGCGGGAGTGGCAGAGACCCAGTACTTC. Translated, it gives CASSPRPIAPFAGVAETQYF.